A selection of T cell receptor beta chains follows, all from one sample in a study of blood T cell repertoires in COVID-19. Sequencing used immunoSEQ multiplex PCR; TCRdb keeps in-frame clones, though not all of them. The data contain roughly 200,000 clones, 80% to 85% of them singletons. The sequenced sample consisted of peripheral blood. These receptor sequences come from a man aged 50 or older with active or convalescent COVID-19. CDR3s include the opening cysteine and the closing phenylalanine or tryptophan. A D gene is named only where the DNA matches it firmly. Size values are once, few and many counts, or a class for expanded clones, and some rows have none.

d_call	clone_size	v_call	j_call	cdr3_aa	cdr3_nt
TRBD1	-	TRBV11-3	TRBJ2-1	CASSPRTGAYNEQFF	TGTGCCAGCAGCCCTCGGACAGGGGCCTACAATGAGCAGTTCTTC
TRBD2	once	TRBV29-1	TRBJ2-2	CSVEPGGRAGELFF	TGCAGCGTTGAGCCCGGGGGGAGGGCCGGGGAGCTGTTTTTT
-	-	TRBV30	TRBJ2-7	CAWVDTRRDEQYF	TGTGCCTGGGTCGATACTAGACGTGACGAGCAGTACTTC
-	-	TRBV7-3	TRBJ1-6	CASSDSHRDSPLHF	TGTGCCAGCAGCGATTCACACAGGGATTCACCCCTCCACTTT
TRBD1	-	TRBV28	TRBJ1-2	CASSFPQGAGYGYTF	TGTGCCAGCAGTTTCCCCCAGGGGGCAGGCTATGGCTACACCTTC
-	-	TRBV6-5	TRBJ1-2	CASRERGRMDYGYTF	TGTGCCAGCAGGGAGAGAGGGAGAATGGACTATGGCTACACCTTC
TRBD1	-	TRBV28	TRBJ1-4	CASRRDSNEKLFF	TGTGCCAGCAGGCGGGACAGTAATGAAAAACTGTTTTTT
TRBD1	-	TRBV5-4	TRBJ1-6	CASSKETGSNSPLHF	TGTGCCAGCAGCAAAGAGACAGGGAGTAATTCACCCCTCCACTTT
TRBD2	few	TRBV7-9	TRBJ2-5	CASSFQGGETQYF	TGTGCCAGCAGCTTCCAGGGAGGGGAGACCCAGTACTTC
-	-	TRBV6-5	TRBJ1-5	CASSSTPNQPQHF	TGTGCCAGCAGTTCTACCCCCAATCAGCCCCAGCATTTT
TRBD1	-	TRBV6-1	TRBJ1-1	CASSEWDRGDTEAFF	TGTGCCAGCAGTGAGTGGGACAGGGGGGACACTGAAGCTTTCTTT
-	-	TRBV2	TRBJ2-2	CASSGGRDTPTGELFF	TGTGCCAGCAGTGGGGGTCGGGACACGCCCACCGGGGAGCTGTTTTTT
TRBD1	few	TRBV4-1	TRBJ1-2	CASSQAGQATGYTF	TGCGCCAGCAGCCAAGCGGGACAGGCAACGGGCTACACCTTC
TRBD1	-	TRBV5-5	TRBJ1-1	CASSPNQDRGEVF	TGTGCCAGCAGCCCGAACCAGGACAGGGGTGAGGTCTTT
-	-	TRBV30	TRBJ1-5	CAQSPAGYNQPQHF	TGTGCACAATCCCCGGCAGGGTACAATCAGCCCCAGCATTTT
-	-	TRBV25-1	TRBJ1-2	CASSEGGVYGYTF	TGTGCCAGCAGTGAAGGAGGGGTCTATGGCTACACCTTC
-	-	TRBV24-1	TRBJ2-3	CATSRRRGDTQYF	TGTGCCACCAGCCGGAGGAGGGGAGATACGCAGTATTTT
-	-	TRBV18	TRBJ2-3	CASSRSGDWGLDTQYF	TGTGCCAGCTCACGTAGTGGGGACTGGGGATTGGATACGCAGTATTTT
TRBD1	-	TRBV4-2	TRBJ1-2	CASSQESGGFYGYTF	TGTGCCAGCAGCCAAGAATCAGGGGGCTTCTATGGCTACACCTTC
-	few	TRBV4-1	TRBJ1-3	CASTQGGGNTIYF	TGCGCCAGCACTCAGGGTGGTGGAAACACCATATATTTT
-	-	TRBV5-1	TRBJ2-7	CASSGGYEQYF	TGCGCCAGCAGCGGGGGGTACGAGCAGTACTTC
TRBD2	-	TRBV11-2	TRBJ2-1	CASSPRLAGIYNEQFF	TGTGCCAGCAGCCCTAGACTAGCGGGGATATACAATGAGCAGTTCTTC
TRBD1	-	TRBV3-1/TRBV3-2	TRBJ1-1	CASSQRDRLNTEAFF	TGTGCCAGCAGCCAACGGGACAGGCTGAACACTGAAGCTTTCTTT
-	-	TRBV15	TRBJ2-5	CATSRGAAQETQYF	TGTGCCACCAGCAGAGGGGCAGCTCAAGAGACCCAGTACTTC
-	-	TRBV12-3/TRBV12-4	TRBJ1-2	CASRPIAGGYTF	TGTGCCAGCCGCCCGATCGCGGGGGGCTACACCTTC